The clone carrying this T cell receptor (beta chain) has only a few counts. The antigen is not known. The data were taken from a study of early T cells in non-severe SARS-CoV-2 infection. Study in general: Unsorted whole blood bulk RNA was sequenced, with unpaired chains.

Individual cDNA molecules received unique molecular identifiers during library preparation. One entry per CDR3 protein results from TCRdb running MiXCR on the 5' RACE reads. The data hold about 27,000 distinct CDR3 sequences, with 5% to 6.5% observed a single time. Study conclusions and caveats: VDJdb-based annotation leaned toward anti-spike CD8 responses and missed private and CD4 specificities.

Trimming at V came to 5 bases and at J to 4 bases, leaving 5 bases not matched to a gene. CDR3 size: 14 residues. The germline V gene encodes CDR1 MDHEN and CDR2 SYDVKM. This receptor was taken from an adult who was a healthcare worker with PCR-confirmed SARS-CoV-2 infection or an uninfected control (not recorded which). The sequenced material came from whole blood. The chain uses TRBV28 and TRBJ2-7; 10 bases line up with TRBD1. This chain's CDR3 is CASSTTGGYYEQYF. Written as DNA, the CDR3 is TGTGCCAGCAGTACGACAGGGGGCTATTACGAGCAGTACTTC.